Shown below are 13 T cell receptor beta chains from a single sample sequenced in a study of blood T cell repertoires in COVID-19. Method: immunoSEQ multiplex PCR; TCRdb's copy keeps in-frame clones and lacks some. The sample lists roughly 300,000 clones; over 85% were seen once. Sample: peripheral blood. These receptors all stem from a woman in her twenties or thirties with COVID-19, enrolled during active disease.

This chain connects TRBV2 to TRBJ1-1, with a possible D match to TRBD1 (5 bases). V lost 2 bases, J lost 8 bases, and 18 bases lay in between. Per the germline V gene, CDR1 is SNHLY and CDR2 is FYNNEI. This CDR3 has 15 residues. The CDR3 spells CASSEIRGGESEAFF. The CDR3 region has the DNA TGTGCCAGCAGTGAAATAAGGGGAGGAGAATCGGAAGCTTTCTTT.

V gene TRBV19 combines with J gene TRBJ1-5; no reliable D call. From germline, CDR1 is LNHDA and CDR2 SQIVND (reference sequence). V was trimmed by 7 bases and J by 4 bases, leaving 11 bases between them. CDR3 size: 13 residues. The CDR3 reads CASNWAGNQPQHF. CDR3 sequence (DNA): TGTGCCAGTAACTGGGCGGGGAATCAGCCCCAGCATTTT.

This rearrangement joins TRBV4-3 to TRBJ2-3; 9 positions match TRBD1. In germline, CDR1 is LGHNA, CDR2 YSLEER. This CDR3 has 17 residues. V shed 1 base and J 4 bases; nucleotides not matched to a gene: 9. The CDR3 here is CASSQGISGQGPDTQYF. CDR3 nucleotides: TGCGCCAGCAGCCAAGGAATCTCGGGACAGGGCCCAGATACGCAGTATTTT.

The rearrangement joins TRBV9 to TRBJ1-2, with D perhaps TRBD1 (5 bases). This CDR3 contains 15 residues. Trimming stripped 4 bases from V and 5 bases from J, with 18 bases between. Germline CDR1 reads SGDLS; CDR2 reads YYNGEE. This chain's CDR3 is CASSSSRAVEYGYTF. The CDR3 nucleotides read TGTGCCAGCAGCTCCTCCAGGGCAGTAGAATATGGCTACACCTTC.

The chain is built from TRBV6-5 and TRBJ1-6; D remains unclear. The V gene lost 6 bases and the J gene lost 10 bases, with 13 bases spanning the gap. Germline lookup yields CDR1 MNHEY and CDR2 SVGAGI. The CDR3 contains 13 residues. The CDR3 DNA reads as TGTGCCAGCAGAGACTCCGGATACTCACCCCTCCACTTT. It yields the protein CASRDSGYSPLHF.

This clone was observed a handful of times. The chain couples TRBV5-1 to TRBJ1-6; 7 nucleotides match TRBD1. In germline, CDR1 is SGHRS, CDR2 YFSETQ. The CDR3 spans 15 residues. V dropped 4 bases and J dropped 5; count of bases not matched to a gene: 6. CDR3 sequence (DNA): TGCGCCAGCAGCCGCGGGACAGCAAATAATTCACCCCTCCACTTT. Its translation: CASSRGTANNSPLHF.

The V and J genes are TRBV25-1 and TRBJ1-5; 9 bases are shared with TRBD1. The germline CDR1 and CDR2 sequences are MGHDK and SYGVNS. V lost 3 bases, J lost 1 base, and 1 base stayed unmatched. The CDR3 totals 15 residues. Here the CDR3 DNA reads TGTGCCAGCAGTGAGGGACAGGGCAGCAATCAGCCCCAGCATTTT. This sequence encodes CASSEGQGSNQPQHF.

The J gene is TRBJ2-1, the V gene TRBV7-9; D unresolved. Trimming pared 6 bases from V and 4 bases from J, leaving 10 bases between. The CDR3 loop spans 13 amino acids. CDR1 and CDR2 (germline): SEHNR, FQNEAQ (reference sequence). The CDR3 sequence: CASRGSFYNEQFF. CDR3 DNA: TGTGCCAGCAGGGGCAGTTTTTACAATGAGCAGTTCTTC.

This chain uses TRBV5-6 with TRBJ1-2, with unresolved D. CDR1 and CDR2 (germline): SGHDT, YYEEEE. The CDR3 loop spans 13 amino acids. With 6 bases removed from V and 8 bases from J, the gap between germline ends came to 17 bases. The CDR3 sequence is CASMGRAQRGYTF. The CDR3 DNA sequence: TGTGCCAGCATGGGGAGGGCGCAGAGGGGCTACACCTTC.

The rearrangement links TRBV18 to TRBJ2-7; D is ambiguous. The CDR3 is made up of 14 amino acids. CDR1 and CDR2 (germline): KGHSH, LQKENI. V lost 5 bases to trimming and J lost 2 bases, with 13 bases between them. The DNA for the CDR3 is TGTGCCAGCTCAGCGTCGAGTAATACCTACGAGCAGTACTTC. Translated: CASSASSNTYEQYF. Looking up the rest from reference TRBV18 and TRBJ2-7 gives the full variable domain: NAGVMQNPRHLVRRRGQEARLRCSPMKGHSHVYWYRQLPEEGLKFMVYLQKENIIDESGMPKERFSAEFPKEGPSILRIQQVVRGDSAAYFCASSASSNTYEQYFGPGTRLTVT.

The chain employs TRBV7-9 and TRBJ2-1; TRBD2 is a possible D gene (7 bases). The CDR3 extends over 15 amino acids. The V and J ends lost 4 bases and 6 bases respectively, with 16 bases between them. Germline CDR1 is SEHNR and CDR2 is FQNEAQ (reference sequence). CDR3 DNA sequence: TGTGCCAGCAGCTCGGCGGGGGCCCTCTTCAATGAGCAGTTCTTC. This translates into CASSSAGALFNEQFF.

The gene calls are TRBV7-9 and TRBJ1-2; D possibly corresponds to TRBD1 (5 bases). The V end lost 5 bases, the J end lost 2 bases, and 12 bases lay between the germline ends. The germline gives CDR1 SEHNR, CDR2 FQNEAQ (reference sequence). The CDR3 runs 14 residues. The CDR3 loop is CASSPVRGNYGYTF. In nucleotides, the CDR3 is TGTGCCAGCAGCCCCGTCCGGGGGAACTATGGCTACACCTTC. The whole variable domain, remainder taken from reference TRBV7-9 and TRBJ1-2, is DTGVSQNPRHKITKRGQNVTFRCDPISEHNRLYWYRQTLGQGPEFLTYFQNEAQLEKSRLLSDRFSAERPKGSFSTLEIQRTEQGDSAMYLCASSPVRGNYGYTFGSGTRLTVV.

The gene calls are TRBV4-3 and TRBJ2-1, with D maybe TRBD2 (7 bases). The CDR3 sequence is 16 residues long. Germline CDR1 and CDR2: LGHNA and YSLEER. V was pared by 0 bases and J by 5 bases, with 14 bases between. Here the CDR3 DNA reads TGCGCCAGCAGCCAAGATTATGCGGGGGCCAACAATGAGCAGTTCTTC. This encodes CASSQDYAGANNEQFF.